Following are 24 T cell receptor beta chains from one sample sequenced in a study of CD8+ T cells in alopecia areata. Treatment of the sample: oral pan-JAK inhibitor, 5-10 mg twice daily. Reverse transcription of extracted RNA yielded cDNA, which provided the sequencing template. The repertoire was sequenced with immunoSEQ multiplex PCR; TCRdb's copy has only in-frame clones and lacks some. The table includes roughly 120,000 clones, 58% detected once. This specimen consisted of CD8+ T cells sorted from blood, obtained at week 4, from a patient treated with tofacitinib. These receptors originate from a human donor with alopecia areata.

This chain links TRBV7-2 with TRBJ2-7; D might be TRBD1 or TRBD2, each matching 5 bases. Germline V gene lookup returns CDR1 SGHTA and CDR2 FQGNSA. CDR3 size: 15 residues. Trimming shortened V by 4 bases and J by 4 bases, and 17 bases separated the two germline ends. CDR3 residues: CASSSWGNPGYEQYF. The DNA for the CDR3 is TGTGCCAGCAGCTCGTGGGGGAACCCAGGGTACGAGCAGTACTTC.

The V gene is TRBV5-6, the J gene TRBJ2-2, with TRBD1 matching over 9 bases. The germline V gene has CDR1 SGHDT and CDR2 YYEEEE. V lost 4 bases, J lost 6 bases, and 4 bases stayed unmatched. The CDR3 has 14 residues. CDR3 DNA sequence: TGTGCCAGCAGCCTGCGGGACAGGGCCGGGGAGCTGTTTTTT. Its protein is CASSLRDRAGELFF.

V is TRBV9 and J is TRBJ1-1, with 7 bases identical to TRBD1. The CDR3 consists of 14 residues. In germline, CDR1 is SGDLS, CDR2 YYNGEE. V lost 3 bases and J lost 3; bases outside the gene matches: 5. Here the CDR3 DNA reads TGTGCCAGCAGCGCTGGGACAGACCACACTGAAGCTTTCTTT. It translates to CASSAGTDHTEAFF.

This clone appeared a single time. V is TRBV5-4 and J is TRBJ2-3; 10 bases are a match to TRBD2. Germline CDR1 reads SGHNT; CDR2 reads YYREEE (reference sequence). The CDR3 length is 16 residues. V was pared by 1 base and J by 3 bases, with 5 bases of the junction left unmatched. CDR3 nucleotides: TGTGCCAGCAGCTTGACGTTAGCGGGGGGAACAGATACGCAGTATTTT. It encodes CASSLTLAGGTDTQYF. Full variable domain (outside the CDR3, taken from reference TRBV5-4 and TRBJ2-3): ETGVTQSPTHLIKTRGQQVTLRCSSQSGHNTVSWYQQALGQGPQFIFQYYREEENGRGNFPPRFSGLQFPNYSSELNVNALELDDSALYLCASSLTLAGGTDTQYFGPGTRLTVL.

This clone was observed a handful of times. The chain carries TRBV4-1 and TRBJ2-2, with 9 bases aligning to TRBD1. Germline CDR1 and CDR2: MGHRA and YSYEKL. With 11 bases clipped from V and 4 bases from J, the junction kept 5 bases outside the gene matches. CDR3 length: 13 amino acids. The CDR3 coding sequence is TGCGCCGGGGGACAGGGAGGCACCGGGGAGCTGTTTTTT. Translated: CAGGQGGTGELFF.

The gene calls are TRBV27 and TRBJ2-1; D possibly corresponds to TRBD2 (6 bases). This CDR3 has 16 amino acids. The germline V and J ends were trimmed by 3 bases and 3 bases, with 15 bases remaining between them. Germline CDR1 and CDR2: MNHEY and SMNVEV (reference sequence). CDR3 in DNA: TGTGCCAGCAGTTTGACCTCCGCGCGGGGCTACAATGAGCAGTTCTTC. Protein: CASSLTSARGYNEQFF.

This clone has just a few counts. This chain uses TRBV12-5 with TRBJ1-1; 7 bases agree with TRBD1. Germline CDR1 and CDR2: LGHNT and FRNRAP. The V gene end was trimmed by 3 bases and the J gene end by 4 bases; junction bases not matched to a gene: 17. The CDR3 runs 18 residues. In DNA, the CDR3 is TGTGCTAGTGGTTTCCCAAAAACCCACAGGGGAGTAGGCACTGAAGCTTTCTTT. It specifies CASGFPKTHRGVGTEAFF. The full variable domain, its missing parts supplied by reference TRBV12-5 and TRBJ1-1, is DARVTQTPRHKVTEMGQEVTMRCQPILGHNTVFWYRQTMMQGLELLAYFRNRAPLDDSGMPKDRFSAEMPDATLATLKIQPSEPRDSAVYFCASGFPKTHRGVGTEAFFGQGTRLTVV.

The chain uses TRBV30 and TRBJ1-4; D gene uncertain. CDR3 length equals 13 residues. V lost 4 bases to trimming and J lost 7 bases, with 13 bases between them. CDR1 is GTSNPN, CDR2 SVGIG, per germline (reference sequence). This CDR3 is CAWTHLEGEKLFF. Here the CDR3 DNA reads TGTGCCTGGACACACCTAGAAGGTGAAAAACTGTTTTTT.

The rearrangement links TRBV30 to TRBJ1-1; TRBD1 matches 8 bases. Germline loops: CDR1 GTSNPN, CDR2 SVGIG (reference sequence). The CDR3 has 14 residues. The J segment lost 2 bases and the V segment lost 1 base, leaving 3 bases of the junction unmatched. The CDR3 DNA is TGTGCCTGGAGTGAGACAGGGGTTAACACTGAAGCTTTCTTT. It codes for CAWSETGVNTEAFF.

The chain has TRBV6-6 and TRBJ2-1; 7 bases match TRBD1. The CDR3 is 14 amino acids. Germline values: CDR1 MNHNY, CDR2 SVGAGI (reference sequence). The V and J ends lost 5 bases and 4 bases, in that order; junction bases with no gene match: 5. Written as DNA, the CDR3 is TGTGCCAGCAGTGCCGGACAGGAGTACAATGAGCAGTTCTTC. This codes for CASSAGQEYNEQFF.

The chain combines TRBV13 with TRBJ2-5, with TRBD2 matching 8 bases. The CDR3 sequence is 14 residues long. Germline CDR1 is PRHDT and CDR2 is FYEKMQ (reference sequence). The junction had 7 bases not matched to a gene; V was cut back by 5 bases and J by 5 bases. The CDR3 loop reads CASSVETSGETQYF. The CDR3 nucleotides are TGTGCCAGCAGCGTTGAAACTAGCGGCGAGACCCAGTACTTC.

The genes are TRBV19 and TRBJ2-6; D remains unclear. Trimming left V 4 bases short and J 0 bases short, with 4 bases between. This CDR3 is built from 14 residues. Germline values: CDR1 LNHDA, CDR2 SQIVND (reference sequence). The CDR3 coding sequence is TGTGCCAGTAGTACAGACTCTGGGGCCAACGTCCTGACTTTC. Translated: CASSTDSGANVLTF. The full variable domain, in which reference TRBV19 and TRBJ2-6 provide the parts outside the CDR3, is DGGITQSPKYLFRKEGQNVTLSCEQNLNHDAMYWYRQDPGQGLRLIYYSQIVNDFQKGDIAEGYSVSREKKESFPLTVTSAQKNPTAFYLCASSTDSGANVLTFGAGSRLTVL.

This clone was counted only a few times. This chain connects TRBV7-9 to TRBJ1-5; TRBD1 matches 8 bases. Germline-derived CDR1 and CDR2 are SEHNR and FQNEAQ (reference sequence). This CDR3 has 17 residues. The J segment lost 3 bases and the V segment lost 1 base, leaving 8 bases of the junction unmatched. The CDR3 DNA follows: TGTGCCAGCAGCTTAGGAAGGGACAGGATTGACAATCAGCCCCAGCATTTT. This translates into CASSLGRDRIDNQPQHF.

The CDR3 is CASSQENLGTGAFF. The CDR3 DNA sequence: TGTGCCAGCAGCCAAGAAAACTTGGGGACCGGTGCTTTCTTT. The chain combines TRBV11-2 with TRBJ1-1; possible D gene TRBD1, 5 bases. Germline values: CDR1 SGHAT, CDR2 FQNNGV. V was pared by 5 bases and J by 11 bases, with 21 bases between. The CDR3 totals 14 residues.

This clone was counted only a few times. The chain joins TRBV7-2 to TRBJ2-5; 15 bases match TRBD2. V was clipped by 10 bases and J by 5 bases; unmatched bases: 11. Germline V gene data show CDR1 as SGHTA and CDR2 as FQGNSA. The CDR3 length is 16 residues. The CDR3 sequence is CAIGLAGGPGVETQYF. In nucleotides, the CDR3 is TGTGCCATTGGACTAGCGGGGGGGCCCGGGGTGGAGACCCAGTACTTC. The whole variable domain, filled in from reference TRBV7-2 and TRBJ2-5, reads GAGVSQSPSNKVTEKGKDVELRCDPISGHTALYWYRQSLGQGLEFLIYFQGNSAPDKSGLPSDRFSAERTGGSVSTLTIQRTQQEDSAVYLCAIGLAGGPGVETQYFGPGTRLLVL.

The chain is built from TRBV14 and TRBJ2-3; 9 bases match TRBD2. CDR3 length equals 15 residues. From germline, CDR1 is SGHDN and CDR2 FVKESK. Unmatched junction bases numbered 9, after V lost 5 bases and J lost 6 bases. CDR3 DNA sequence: TGTGCCAGCAGCACGCGGGTAACTAGCGGGGATACGCAGTATTTT. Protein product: CASSTRVTSGDTQYF. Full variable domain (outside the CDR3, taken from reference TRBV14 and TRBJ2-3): EAGVTQFPSHSVIEKGQTVTLRCDPISGHDNLYWYRRVMGKEIKFLLHFVKESKQDESGMPNNRFLAERTGGTYSTLKVQPAELEDSGVYFCASSTRVTSGDTQYFGPGTRLTVL.

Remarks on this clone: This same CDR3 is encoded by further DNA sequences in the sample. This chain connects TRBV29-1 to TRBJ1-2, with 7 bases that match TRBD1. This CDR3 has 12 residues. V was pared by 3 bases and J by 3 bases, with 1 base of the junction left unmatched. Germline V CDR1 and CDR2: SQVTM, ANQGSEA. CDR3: CSVEGTDYGYTF. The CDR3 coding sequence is TGCAGCGTTGAGGGGACAGACTATGGCTACACCTTC. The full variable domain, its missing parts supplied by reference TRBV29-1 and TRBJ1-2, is SAVISQKPSRDICQRGTSLTIQCQVDSQVTMMFWYRQQPGQSLTLIATANQGSEATYESGFVIDKFPISRPNLTFSTLTVSNMSPEDSSIYLCSVEGTDYGYTFGSGTRLTVV.

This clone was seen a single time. The CDR3 DNA is TGCAGCGTGGGGGACAGCCTTTACTCTGGAAACACCATATATTTT. Its translation is CSVGDSLYSGNTIYF. The chain links TRBV29-1 to TRBJ1-3; 7 bases fit TRBD1. With V trimmed by 6 bases and J by 0 bases, 8 bases remained unmatched. The CDR3 length is 15 residues. Germline CDR1 is SQVTM and CDR2 is ANQGSEA.

The CDR3 region has the DNA TGTGCCACCGAGCCCCCCGGGTATGAGCAGTTCTTC. Translating gives CATEPPGYEQFF. This chain links TRBV7-9 with TRBJ2-1; D is ambiguous. V was pared by 10 bases and J by 8 bases, with 15 bases between. This CDR3 comprises 12 residues. From germline, CDR1 is SEHNR and CDR2 FQNEAQ (reference sequence).

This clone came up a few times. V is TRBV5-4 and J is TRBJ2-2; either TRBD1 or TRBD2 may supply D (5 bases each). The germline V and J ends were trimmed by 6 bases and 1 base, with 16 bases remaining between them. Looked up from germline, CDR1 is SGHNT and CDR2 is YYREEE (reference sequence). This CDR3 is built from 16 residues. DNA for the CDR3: TGTGCCAGCAACTTCGACGATGGGGGGAACACCGGGGAGCTGTTTTTT. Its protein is CASNFDDGGNTGELFF.

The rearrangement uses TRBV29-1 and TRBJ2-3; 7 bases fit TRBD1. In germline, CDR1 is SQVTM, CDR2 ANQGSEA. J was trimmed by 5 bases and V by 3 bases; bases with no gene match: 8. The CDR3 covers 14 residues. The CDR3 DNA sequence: TGCAGCGTTGATCACAGGGGTATTGGAGATACGCAGTATTTT. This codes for CSVDHRGIGDTQYF.

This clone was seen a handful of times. Here the CDR3 DNA reads TGTGCCAGCAGTCCCCTTCTAGCGGGGGGGCAAGAGACCCAGTACTTC. Its translation is CASSPLLAGGQETQYF. V usage is TRBV27 and J usage is TRBJ2-5, with TRBD2 identical over 12 bases. V dropped 5 bases and J dropped 2; count of bases not matched to a gene: 6. CDR3 length: 16 residues. CDR1 is MNHEY and CDR2 is SMNVEV in the germline V gene (reference sequence).

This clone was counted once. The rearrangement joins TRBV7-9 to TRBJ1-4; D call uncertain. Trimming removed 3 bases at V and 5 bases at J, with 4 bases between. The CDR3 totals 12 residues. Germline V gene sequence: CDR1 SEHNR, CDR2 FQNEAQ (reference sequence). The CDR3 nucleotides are TGTGCCAGCAGCTTGGGGAATGAAAAACTGTTTTTT. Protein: CASSLGNEKLFF. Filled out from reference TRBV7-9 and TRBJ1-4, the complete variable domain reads DTGVSQNPRHKITKRGQNVTFRCDPISEHNRLYWYRQTLGQGPEFLTYFQNEAQLEKSRLLSDRFSAERPKGSFSTLEIQRTEQGDSAMYLCASSLGNEKLFFGSGTQLSVL.

As DNA, the CDR3 is TGTGCCAGCAGCTTACGTGCGGGGGGGCCGCCCGGAGAGACCCAGTACTTC. Its translation is CASSLRAGGPPGETQYF. The J gene is TRBJ2-5, the V gene TRBV13; 9 bases are a match to TRBD2. Germline V gene lookup returns CDR1 PRHDT and CDR2 FYEKMQ (reference sequence). V lost 2 bases, J lost 4 bases, and 11 bases stayed unmatched. The CDR3 covers 17 residues. Drawing the rest from reference TRBV13 and TRBJ2-5, the complete variable domain is AAGVIQSPRHLIKEKRETATLKCYPIPRHDTVYWYQQGPGQDPQFLISFYEKMQSDKGSIPDRFSAQQFSDYHSELNMSSLELGDSALYFCASSLRAGGPPGETQYFGPGTRLLVL.